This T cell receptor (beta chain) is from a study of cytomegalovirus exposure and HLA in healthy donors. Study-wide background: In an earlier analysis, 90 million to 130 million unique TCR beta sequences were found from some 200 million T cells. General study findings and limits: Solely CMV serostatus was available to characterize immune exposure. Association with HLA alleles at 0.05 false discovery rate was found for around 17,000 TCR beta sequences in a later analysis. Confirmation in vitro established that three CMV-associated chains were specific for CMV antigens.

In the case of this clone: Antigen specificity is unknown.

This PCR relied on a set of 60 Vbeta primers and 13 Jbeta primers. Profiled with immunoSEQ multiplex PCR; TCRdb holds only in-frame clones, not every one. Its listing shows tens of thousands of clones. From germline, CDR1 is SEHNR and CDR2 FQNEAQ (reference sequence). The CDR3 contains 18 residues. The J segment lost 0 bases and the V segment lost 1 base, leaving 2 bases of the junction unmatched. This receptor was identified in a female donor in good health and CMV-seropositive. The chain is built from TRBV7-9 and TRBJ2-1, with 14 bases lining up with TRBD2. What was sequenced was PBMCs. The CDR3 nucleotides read TGTGCCAGCAGCTTAGAGGGACTAGCGGGAGCCTCCTACAATGAGCAGTTCTTC. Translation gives CASSLEGLAGASYNEQFF.